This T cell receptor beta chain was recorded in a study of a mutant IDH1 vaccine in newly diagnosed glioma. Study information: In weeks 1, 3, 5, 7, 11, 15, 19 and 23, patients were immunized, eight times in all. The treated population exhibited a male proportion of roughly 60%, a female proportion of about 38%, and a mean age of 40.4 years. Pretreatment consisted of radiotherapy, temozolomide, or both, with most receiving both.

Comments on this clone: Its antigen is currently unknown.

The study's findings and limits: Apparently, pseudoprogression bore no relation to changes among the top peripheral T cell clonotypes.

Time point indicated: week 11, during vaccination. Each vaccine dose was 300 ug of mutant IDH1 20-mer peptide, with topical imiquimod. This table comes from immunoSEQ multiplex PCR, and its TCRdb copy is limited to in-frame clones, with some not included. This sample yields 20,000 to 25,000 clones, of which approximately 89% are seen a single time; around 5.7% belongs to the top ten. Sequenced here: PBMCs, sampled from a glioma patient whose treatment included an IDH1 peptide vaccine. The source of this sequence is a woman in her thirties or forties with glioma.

The CDR3 sequence is CASSQGHLMNTEAFF. Here the CDR3 DNA reads TGCGCCAGCAGCCAAGGACACTTAATGAACACTGAAGCTTTCTTT. The rearrangement links TRBV4-1 to TRBJ1-1; D not resolved. Germline V lookup: CDR1 MGHRA, CDR2 YSYEKL. V was pared by 1 base and J by 0 bases, with 9 bases between. The CDR3 spans 15 residues.